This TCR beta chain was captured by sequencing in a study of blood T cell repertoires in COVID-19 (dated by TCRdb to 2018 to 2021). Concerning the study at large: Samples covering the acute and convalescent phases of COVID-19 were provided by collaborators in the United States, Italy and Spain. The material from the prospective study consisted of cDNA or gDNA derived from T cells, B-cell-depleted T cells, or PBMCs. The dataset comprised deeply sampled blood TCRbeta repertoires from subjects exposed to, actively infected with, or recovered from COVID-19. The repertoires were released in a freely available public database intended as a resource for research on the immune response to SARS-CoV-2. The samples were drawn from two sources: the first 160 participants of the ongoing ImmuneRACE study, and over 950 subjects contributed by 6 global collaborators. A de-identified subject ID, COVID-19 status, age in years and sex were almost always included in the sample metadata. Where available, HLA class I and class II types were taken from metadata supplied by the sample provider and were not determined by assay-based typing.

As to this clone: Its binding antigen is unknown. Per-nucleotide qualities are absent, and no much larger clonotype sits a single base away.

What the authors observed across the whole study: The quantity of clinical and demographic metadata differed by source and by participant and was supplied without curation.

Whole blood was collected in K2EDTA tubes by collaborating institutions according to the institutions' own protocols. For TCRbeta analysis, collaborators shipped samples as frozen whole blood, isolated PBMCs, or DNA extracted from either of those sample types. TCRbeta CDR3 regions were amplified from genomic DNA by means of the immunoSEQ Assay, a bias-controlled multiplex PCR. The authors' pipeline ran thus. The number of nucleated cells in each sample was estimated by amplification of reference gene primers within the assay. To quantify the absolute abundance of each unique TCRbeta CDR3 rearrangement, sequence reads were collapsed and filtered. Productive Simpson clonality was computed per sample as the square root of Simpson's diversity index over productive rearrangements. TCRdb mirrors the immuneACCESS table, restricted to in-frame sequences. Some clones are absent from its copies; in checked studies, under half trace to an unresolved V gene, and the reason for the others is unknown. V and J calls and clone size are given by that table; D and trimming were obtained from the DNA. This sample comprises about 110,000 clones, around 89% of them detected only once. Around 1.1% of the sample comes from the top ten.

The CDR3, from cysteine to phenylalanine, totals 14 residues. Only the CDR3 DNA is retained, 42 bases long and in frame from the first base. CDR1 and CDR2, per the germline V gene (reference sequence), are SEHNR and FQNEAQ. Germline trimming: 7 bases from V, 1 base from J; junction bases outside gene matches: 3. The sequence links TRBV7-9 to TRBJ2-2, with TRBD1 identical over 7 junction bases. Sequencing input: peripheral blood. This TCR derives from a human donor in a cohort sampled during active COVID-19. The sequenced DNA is TGTGCCAGCAACCGGGACAGGAACACCGGGGAGCTGTTTTTT. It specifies CASNRDRNTGELFF.